This TCR beta chain was identified during a study of blood T cell repertoires in COVID-19. As for the study in general: Researchers got acute and convalescent COVID-19 samples from the United States, Italy and Spain. Sources were T cells, B-cell-depleted T cells, or PBMCs; the material itself was cDNA or gDNA.

How the authors handled the data: Nucleated cell counts were estimated from reference gene primer amplification. The table came from immunoSEQ multiplex PCR; TCRdb's copy has only in-frame clones and leaves some out. V, J and clone size were drawn from that table, and D and trimming were deduced from the DNA. In the table there are some 200,000 clones, more than 65% of which are singletons. What was sequenced was peripheral blood. The TCR was taken from a man in his forties or fifties with active or convalescent COVID-19.

In DNA, the CDR3 is TGTGCCAGCAGCCAAGAGGGGAGCGGGGAGCTGTTTTTT. This encodes CASSQEGSGELFF. The chain carries TRBV4-2 and TRBJ2-2; D is perhaps TRBD2 (5 bases). Germline V CDR1 and CDR2: LGHNA, YNFKEQ. V gave up 0 bases and J gave up 7 bases, with 6 bases separating them. The CDR3 loop spans 13 amino acids.